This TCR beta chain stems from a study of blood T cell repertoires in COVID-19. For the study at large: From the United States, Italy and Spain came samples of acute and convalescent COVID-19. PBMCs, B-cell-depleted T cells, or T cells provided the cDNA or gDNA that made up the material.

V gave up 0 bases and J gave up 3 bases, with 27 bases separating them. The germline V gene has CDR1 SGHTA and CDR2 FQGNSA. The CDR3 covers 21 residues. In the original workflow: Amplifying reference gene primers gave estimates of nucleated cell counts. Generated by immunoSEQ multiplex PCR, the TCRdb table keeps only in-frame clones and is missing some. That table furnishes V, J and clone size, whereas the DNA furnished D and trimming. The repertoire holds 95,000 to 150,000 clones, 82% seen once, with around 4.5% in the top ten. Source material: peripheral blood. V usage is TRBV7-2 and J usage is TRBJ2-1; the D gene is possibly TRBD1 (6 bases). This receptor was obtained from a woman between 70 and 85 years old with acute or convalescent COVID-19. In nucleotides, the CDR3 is TGTGCCAGCAGCTTAGCCACAGGGCCGGGGCTAAGAGGAAGGTACTACAATGAGCAGTTCTTC. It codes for CASSLATGPGLRGRYYNEQFF.